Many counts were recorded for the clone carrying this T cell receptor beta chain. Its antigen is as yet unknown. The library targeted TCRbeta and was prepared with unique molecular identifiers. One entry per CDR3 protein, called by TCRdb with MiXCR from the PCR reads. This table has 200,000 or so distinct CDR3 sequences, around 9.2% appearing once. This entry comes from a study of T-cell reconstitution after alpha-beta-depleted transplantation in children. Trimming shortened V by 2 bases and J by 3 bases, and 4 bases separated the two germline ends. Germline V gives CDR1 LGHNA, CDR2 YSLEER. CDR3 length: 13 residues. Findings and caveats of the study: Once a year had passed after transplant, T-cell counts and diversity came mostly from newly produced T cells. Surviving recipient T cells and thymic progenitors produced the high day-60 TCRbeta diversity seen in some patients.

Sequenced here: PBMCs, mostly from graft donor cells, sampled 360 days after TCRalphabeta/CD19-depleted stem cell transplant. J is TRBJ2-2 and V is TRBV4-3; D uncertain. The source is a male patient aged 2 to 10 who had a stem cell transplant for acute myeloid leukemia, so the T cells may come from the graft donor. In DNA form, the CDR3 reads TGCGCCAGCAGCCAATTAGACACCGGGGAGCTGTTTTTT. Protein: CASSQLDTGELFF.